This is a list of T cell receptor beta chains from one sample in a study of T cell changes during pregnancy in multiple sclerosis. The method was immunoSEQ multiplex PCR; TCRdb's version includes in-frame clones alone and lacks a portion of them. The sample contains roughly 52,000 clones, approximately 92% of which appear only once. This material consisted of CD4+ T cells from peripheral blood mononuclear cells, taken in the third trimester of pregnancy. The receptors were sampled from a female donor with multiple sclerosis, enrolled in a pregnancy study. The CDR3 runs from the conserved cysteine through the conserved F or W. The D gene is left open where the match is weak. Where a row states a size, it is once, few, many or the class of an expanded clone; other rows omit it.

j_call	clone_size	d_call	v_call	cdr3_aa	cdr3_nt
TRBJ2-2	.	.	TRBV5-1	CASSLGTLNTGELFF	TGCGCCAGCAGCCTAGGGACATTGAACACCGGGGAGCTGTTTTTT
TRBJ2-1	.	TRBD1	TRBV5-5	CASSLHGGTGVYEQFF	TGTGCCAGCAGCTTGCACGGGGGGACAGGGGTCTATGAGCAGTTCTTC
TRBJ2-1	.	TRBD2	TRBV5-1	CASSFLAGDWNEQFF	TGCGCCAGCAGCTTTCTAGCGGGAGATTGGAATGAGCAGTTCTTC
TRBJ2-2	.	TRBD1	TRBV5-1	CASSSRQGANTGELFF	TGCGCCAGCAGCTCGAGACAGGGGGCTAACACCGGGGAGCTGTTTTTT
TRBJ1-4	.	.	TRBV16	CASSPGDGPNEKLFF	TGTGCCAGCAGCCCCGGGGATGGACCTAATGAAAAACTGTTTTTT
TRBJ2-2	.	.	TRBV10-3	CAIKPGQNTGELFF	TGTGCCATCAAGCCGGGACAGAACACCGGGGAGCTGTTTTTT
TRBJ2-7	.	.	TRBV14	CATFRENYEQYF	TGTGCCACTTTTCGGGAGAACTACGAGCAGTACTTC
TRBJ2-7	.	TRBD1	TRBV28	CASSRRTGLFQQYF	TGTGCCAGCAGTCGACGGACAGGGTTGTTCCAGCAGTACTTC
TRBJ2-7	.	.	TRBV5-6	CASIRFQNTYEQYF	TGTGCCAGCATCAGGTTCCAGAATACCTACGAGCAGTACTTC
TRBJ2-7	.	.	TRBV18	CASSEGNSYEQYF	TGTGCCAGCTCGGAGGGGAACTCCTACGAGCAGTACTTC
TRBJ2-3	.	TRBD2	TRBV14	CASSQGPGLAADTQYF	TGTGCCAGCAGCCAAGGACCGGGACTAGCGGCAGATACGCAGTATTTT
TRBJ1-1	.	.	TRBV18	CASSQGGDTEAFF	TGTGCCAGCTCACAGGGGGGGGACACTGAAGCTTTCTTT
TRBJ2-2	.	.	TRBV5-1	CASSFPTGANTGELFF	TGCGCCAGCAGCTTCCCCACGGGGGCGAACACCGGGGAGCTGTTTTTT
TRBJ1-2	.	TRBD1	TRBV28	CASSFLDRGYGYTF	TGTGCCAGCAGTTTCCTTGACAGGGGTTATGGCTACACCTTC
TRBJ2-7	.	TRBD2	TRBV7-9	CASSVSSGGPYF	TGTGCCAGCAGCGTCTCTAGCGGGGGGCCGTACTTC
TRBJ2-1	.	TRBD2	TRBV5-1	CASSLGLAGGLSSYNEQFF	TGCGCCAGCAGCTTGGGACTAGCGGGGGGGCTGAGCTCCTACAATGAGCAGTTCTTC
TRBJ1-1	.	.	TRBV19	CASTTTGNTEAFF	TGTGCCAGTACCACAACGGGGAACACTGAAGCTTTCTTT
TRBJ2-2	.	.	TRBV6-5	CASSYRGGSTGELFF	TGTGCCAGCAGTTACCGTGGGGGCTCCACCGGGGAGCTGTTTTTT
TRBJ2-5	.	.	TRBV23-1	CASSRKGQGKETQYF	TGCGCCAGCAGTCGAAAGGGGCAGGGGAAAGAGACCCAGTACTTC
TRBJ2-1	few	.	TRBV6-1	CASSEEGYEQFF	TGTGCCAGCAGCGAGGAGGGATATGAGCAGTTCTTC
TRBJ1-2	.	TRBD1	TRBV10-3	CAINDREPNYGYTF	TGTGCCATCAACGACAGGGAACCTAACTATGGCTACACCTTC
TRBJ2-1	.	TRBD2	TRBV9	CASSVASGGASSEQFF	TGTGCCAGCAGCGTAGCGAGCGGGGGGGCCTCTTCTGAGCAGTTCTTC
TRBJ1-3	.	TRBD1	TRBV5-5	CASSLIYQGAGNTIYF	TGTGCCAGCAGCTTAATTTATCAGGGGGCTGGAAACACCATATATTTT
TRBJ1-4	once	.	TRBV6-1	CASSEYRAGEKLFF	TGTGCCAGCAGTGAATACAGGGCGGGTGAAAAACTGTTTTTT
TRBJ2-2	.	TRBD1	TRBV5-1	CASSSDRVGLTGELFF	TGCGCCAGCAGCAGTGACAGGGTGGGTCTCACCGGGGAGCTGTTTTTT
TRBJ1-1	.	.	TRBV2	CASSEGTDTEAFF	TGTGCCAGCAGTGAAGGTACTGACACTGAAGCTTTCTTT
TRBJ1-4	.	TRBD1	TRBV4-1	CASSQAGTGDEKLFF	TGCGCCAGCAGCCAAGCCGGGACAGGGGACGAAAAACTGTTTTTT
TRBJ1-5	.	.	TRBV15	CATSRDRGDQPQHF	TGTGCCACCAGCAGAGACAGGGGTGATCAGCCCCAGCATTTT
TRBJ2-5	once	TRBD1	TRBV9	CASSVGQGGQETQYF	TGTGCCAGCAGCGTAGGACAGGGTGGCCAAGAGACCCAGTACTTC
TRBJ2-1	.	TRBD2	TRBV7-3	CASSPTSGSVYNEQFF	TGTGCCAGCAGTCCAACTAGCGGGAGTGTTTACAATGAGCAGTTCTTC
TRBJ1-5	.	TRBD1	TRBV7-2	CASSSPGQPNQPQHF	TGTGCCAGCAGCTCTCCGGGACAGCCCAATCAGCCCCAGCATTTT
TRBJ2-5	.	TRBD2	TRBV5-8	CASSLRLAGTPLRETQYF	TGTGCCAGCAGCTTGCGACTAGCGGGAACCCCCCTGCGGGAGACCCAGTACTTC
TRBJ2-5	.	.	TRBV5-1	CASSRGGVPQETQYF	TGCGCCAGCAGCCGCGGAGGGGTTCCCCAAGAGACCCAGTACTTC
TRBJ2-5	.	TRBD1	TRBV19	CATKWTGGETQYF	TGTGCCACCAAATGGACAGGGGGGGAGACCCAGTACTTC
TRBJ1-5	.	TRBD1	TRBV9	CASSVVGTGAEGDQPQHF	TGTGCCAGCAGCGTAGTGGGGACAGGGGCTGAAGGAGATCAGCCCCAGCATTTT
TRBJ2-7	.	TRBD2	TRBV6-1	CASSAAGGRYEQYF	TGTGCCAGCAGTGCTGCGGGAGGGCGCTACGAGCAGTACTTC
TRBJ2-1	.	TRBD1	TRBV28	CASSLPGQGYNEQFF	TGTGCCAGCAGTTTACCGGGACAGGGTTACAATGAGCAGTTCTTC
TRBJ1-1	.	TRBD1	TRBV11-2	CASSADRVGTEAFF	TGTGCCAGCAGCGCAGACAGGGTAGGAACTGAAGCTTTCTTT
TRBJ2-2	once	.	TRBV6-1	CASSSGGTGELFF	TGTGCCAGCAGTTCAGGGGGGACCGGGGAGCTGTTTTTT
TRBJ1-2	.	TRBD1	TRBV18	CASSPAGTGTEGYTF	TGTGCCAGCTCACCCGCCGGGACAGGGACAGAAGGCTACACCTTC
TRBJ1-2	.	TRBD1	TRBV7-6	CASSLGTGGYTF	TGTGCCAGCAGCTTAGGGACAGGAGGTTACACCTTC